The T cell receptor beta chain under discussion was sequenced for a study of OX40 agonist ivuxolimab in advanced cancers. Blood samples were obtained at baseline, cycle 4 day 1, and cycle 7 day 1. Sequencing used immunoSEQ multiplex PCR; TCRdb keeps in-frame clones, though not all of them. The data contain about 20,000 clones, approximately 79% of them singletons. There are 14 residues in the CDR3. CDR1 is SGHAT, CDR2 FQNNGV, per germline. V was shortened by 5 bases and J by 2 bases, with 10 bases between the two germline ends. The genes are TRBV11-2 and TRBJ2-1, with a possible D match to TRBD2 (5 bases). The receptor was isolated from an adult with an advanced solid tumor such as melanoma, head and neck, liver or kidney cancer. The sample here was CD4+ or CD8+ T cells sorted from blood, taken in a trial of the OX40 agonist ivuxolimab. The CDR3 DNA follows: TGTGCCAGCAGCCCGACCGGGGCCTACAATGAGCAGTTCTTC. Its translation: CASSPTGAYNEQFF.